The clone carrying this T cell receptor beta chain was detected ten times or more. Its antigen is unidentified. Each CDR3 protein is one row after TCRdb ran MiXCR on the reads. The sample lists 490,000 or so distinct CDR3 sequences; 10% to 12% were seen once. The data derive from a study of T cell repertoires in cytomegalovirus infection. Study in general: Matching HLA type and CMV infection were both indicated by public TCR beta signatures.

Study-level results: Dominant in the ex vivo response were TCR beta clonotypes restricted by HLA-C and specific for CMV. Totalled public TCR beta family frequency picked out people who carried CMV plus the relevant HLA.

The CDR3 runs to 14 residues. Trimming cost V 4 bases and J 2 bases; bases outside gene matches: 5. Germline CDR1 is SGHVS and CDR2 is FNYEAQ. The sequence derives from a human donor in good health (CMV status not recorded). Some clones in this sample may be carry-over from other donors' samples. Sequences were obtained from PBMCs. The rearrangement uses TRBV7-6 and TRBJ2-7; 7 positions match TRBD1. The CDR3 nucleotides are TGTGCCAGCAGCTCCTCAGGGGGTGCCTACGAGCAGTACTTC. It codes for CASSSSGGAYEQYF.